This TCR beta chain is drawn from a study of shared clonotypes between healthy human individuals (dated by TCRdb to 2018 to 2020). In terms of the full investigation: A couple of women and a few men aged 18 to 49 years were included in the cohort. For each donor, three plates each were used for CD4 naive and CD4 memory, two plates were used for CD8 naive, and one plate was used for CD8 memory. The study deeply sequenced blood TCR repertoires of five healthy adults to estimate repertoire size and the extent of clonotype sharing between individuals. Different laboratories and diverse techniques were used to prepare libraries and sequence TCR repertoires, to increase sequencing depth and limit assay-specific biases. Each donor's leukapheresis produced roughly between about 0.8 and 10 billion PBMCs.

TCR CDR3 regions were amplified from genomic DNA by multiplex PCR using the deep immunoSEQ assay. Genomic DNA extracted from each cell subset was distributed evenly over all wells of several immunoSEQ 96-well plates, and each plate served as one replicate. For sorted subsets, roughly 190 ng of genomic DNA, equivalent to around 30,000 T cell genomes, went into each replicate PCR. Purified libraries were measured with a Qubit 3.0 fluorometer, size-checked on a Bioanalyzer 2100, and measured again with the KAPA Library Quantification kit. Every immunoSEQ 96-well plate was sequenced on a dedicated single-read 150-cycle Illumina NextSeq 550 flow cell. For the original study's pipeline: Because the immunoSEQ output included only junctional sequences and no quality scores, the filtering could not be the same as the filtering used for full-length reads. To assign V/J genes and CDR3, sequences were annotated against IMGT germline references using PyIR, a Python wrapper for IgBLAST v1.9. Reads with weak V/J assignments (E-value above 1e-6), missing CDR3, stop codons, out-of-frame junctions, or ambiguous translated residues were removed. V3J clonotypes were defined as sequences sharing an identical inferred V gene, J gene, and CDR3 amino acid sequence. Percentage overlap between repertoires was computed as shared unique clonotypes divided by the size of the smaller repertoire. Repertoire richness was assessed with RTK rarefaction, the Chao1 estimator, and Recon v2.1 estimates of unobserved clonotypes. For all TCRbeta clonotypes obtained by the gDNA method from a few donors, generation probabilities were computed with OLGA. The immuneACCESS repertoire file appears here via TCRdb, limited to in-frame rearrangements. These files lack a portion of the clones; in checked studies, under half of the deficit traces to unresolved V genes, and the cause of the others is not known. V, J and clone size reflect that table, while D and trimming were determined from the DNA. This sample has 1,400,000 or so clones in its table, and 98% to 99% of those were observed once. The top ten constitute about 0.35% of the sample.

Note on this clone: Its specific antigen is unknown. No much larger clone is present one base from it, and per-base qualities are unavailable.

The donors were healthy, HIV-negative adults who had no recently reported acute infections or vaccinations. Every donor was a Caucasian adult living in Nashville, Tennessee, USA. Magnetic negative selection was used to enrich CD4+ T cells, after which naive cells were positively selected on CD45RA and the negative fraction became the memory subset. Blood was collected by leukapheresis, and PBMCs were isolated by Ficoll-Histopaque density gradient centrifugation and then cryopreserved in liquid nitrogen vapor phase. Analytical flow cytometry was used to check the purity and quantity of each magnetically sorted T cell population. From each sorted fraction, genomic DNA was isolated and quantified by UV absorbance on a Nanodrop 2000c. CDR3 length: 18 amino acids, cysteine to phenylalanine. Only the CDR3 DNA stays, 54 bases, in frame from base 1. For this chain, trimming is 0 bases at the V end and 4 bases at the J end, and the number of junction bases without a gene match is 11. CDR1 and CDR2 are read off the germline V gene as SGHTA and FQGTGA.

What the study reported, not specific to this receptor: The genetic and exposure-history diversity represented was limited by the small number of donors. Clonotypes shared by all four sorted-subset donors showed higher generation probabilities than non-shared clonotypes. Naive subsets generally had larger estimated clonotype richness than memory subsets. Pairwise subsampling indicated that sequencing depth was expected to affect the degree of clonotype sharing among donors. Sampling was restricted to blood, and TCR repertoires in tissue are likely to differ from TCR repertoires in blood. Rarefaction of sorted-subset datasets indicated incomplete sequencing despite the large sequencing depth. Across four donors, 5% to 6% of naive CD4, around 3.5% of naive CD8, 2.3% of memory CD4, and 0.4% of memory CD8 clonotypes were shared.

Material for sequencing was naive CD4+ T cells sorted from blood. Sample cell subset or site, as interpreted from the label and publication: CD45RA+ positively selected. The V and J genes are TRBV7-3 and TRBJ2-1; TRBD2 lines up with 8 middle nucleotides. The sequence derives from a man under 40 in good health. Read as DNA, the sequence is TGTGCCAGCAGCTTAACGGGCGGGAGGCCCGGTGGGTACAATGAGCAGTTCTTC. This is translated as CASSLTGGRPGGYNEQFF.